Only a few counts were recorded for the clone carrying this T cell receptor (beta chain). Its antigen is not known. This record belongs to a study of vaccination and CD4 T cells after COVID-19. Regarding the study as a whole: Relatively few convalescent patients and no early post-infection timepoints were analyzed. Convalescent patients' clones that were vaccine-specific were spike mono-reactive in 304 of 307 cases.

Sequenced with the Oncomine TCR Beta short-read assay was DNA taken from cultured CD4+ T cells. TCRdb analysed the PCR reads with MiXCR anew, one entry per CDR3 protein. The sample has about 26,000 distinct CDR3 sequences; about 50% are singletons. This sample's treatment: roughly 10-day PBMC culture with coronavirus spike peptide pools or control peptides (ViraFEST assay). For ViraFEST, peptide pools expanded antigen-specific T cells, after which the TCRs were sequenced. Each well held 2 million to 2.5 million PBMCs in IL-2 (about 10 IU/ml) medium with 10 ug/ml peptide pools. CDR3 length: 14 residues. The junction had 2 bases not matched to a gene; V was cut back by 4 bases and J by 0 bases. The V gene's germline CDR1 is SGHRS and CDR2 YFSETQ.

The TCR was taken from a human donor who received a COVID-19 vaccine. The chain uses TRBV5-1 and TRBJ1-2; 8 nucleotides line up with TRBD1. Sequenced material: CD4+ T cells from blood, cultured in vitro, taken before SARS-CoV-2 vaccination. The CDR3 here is CASSQTGANYGYTF. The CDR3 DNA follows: TGCGCCAGCAGCCAGACAGGGGCTAACTATGGCTACACCTTC.